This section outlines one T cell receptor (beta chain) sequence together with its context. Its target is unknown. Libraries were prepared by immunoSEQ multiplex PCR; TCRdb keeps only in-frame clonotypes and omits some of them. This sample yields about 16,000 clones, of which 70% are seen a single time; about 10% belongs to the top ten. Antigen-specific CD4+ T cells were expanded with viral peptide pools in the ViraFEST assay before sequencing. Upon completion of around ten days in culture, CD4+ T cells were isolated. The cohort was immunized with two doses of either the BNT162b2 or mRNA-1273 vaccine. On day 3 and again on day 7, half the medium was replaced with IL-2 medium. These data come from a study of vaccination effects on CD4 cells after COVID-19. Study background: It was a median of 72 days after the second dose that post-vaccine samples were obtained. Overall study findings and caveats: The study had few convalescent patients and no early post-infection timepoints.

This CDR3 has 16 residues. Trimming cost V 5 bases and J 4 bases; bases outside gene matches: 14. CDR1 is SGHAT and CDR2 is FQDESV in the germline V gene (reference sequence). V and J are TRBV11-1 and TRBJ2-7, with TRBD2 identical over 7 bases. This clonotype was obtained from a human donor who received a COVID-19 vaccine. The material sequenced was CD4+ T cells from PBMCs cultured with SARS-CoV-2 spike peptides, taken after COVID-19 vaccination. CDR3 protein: CASSPRWGEGRYEQYF. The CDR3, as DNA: TGTGCCAGCAGCCCTCGTTGGGGGGAGGGCCGATACGAGCAGTACTTC.